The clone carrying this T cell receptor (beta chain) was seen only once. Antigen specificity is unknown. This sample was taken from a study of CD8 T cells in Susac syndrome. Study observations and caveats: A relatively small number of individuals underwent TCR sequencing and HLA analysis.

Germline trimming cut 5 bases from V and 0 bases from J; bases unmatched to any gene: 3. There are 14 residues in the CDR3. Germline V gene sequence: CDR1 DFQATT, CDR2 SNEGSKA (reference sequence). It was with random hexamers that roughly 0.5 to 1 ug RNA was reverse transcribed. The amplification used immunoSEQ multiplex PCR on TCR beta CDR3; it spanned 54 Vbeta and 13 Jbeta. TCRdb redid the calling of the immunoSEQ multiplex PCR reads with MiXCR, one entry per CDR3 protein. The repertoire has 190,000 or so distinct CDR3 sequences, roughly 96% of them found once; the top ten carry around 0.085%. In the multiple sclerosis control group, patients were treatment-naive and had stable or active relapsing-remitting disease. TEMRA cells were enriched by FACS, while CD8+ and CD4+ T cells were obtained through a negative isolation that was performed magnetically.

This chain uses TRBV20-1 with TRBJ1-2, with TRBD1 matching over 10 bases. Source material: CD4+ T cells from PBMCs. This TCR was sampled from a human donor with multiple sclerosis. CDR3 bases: TGCAGTGCTGGGGGACAGGGGACTAACTATGGCTACACCTTC. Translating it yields CSAGGQGTNYGYTF.